This entry lists 10 T cell receptor beta chains sequenced from one sample in a study of blood T cell repertoires in COVID-19. Using immunoSEQ multiplex PCR, the repertoire was profiled, and TCRdb retains in-frame clones only, with some absent. Here the sample spans 91,000 or so clones, 87% being singletons. The sample was peripheral blood. Source of these receptors: a human donor in a cohort sampled during active COVID-19.

The genes are TRBV9 and TRBJ2-2; D perhaps matches TRBD2 (6 bases). Germline-derived CDR1 and CDR2 are SGDLS and YYNGEE. The CDR3 loop spans 16 amino acids. With 5 bases removed from V and 4 bases from J, the gap between germline ends came to 18 bases. CDR3 bases: TGTGCCAGCAGTATAAACACCCGGGGGTCCACCGGGGAGCTGTTTTTT. It codes for CASSINTRGSTGELFF.

J is TRBJ1-1 and V is TRBV29-1; 8 nucleotides align to TRBD1. The junction had 14 bases not matched to a gene; V was cut back by 3 bases and J by 8 bases. The V gene's germline CDR1 is SQVTM and CDR2 ANQGSEA. The CDR3 consists of 15 residues. CDR3 nucleotide sequence: TGCAGCGTTGATGCCCTATTACAGGGGGAGTGGGAAGCTTTCTTT. Translating gives CSVDALLQGEWEAFF.

The rearrangement uses TRBV4-3 and TRBJ2-1; TRBD2 aligns across 9 bases. The length of the CDR3 is 18 residues. Germline CDR1 LGHNA, CDR2 YSLEER. V was clipped by 2 bases and J by 3 bases; unmatched bases: 11. CDR3 amino acids: CASSQLASGTPFYNEQFF. For the CDR3, the DNA is TGCGCCAGCAGCCAATTGGCTAGCGGGACGCCTTTCTACAATGAGCAGTTCTTC.

The chain links TRBV18 to TRBJ2-1; 9 bases agree with TRBD1. Germline lookup yields CDR1 KGHSH and CDR2 LQKENI. The V segment lost 2 bases and the J segment 4 bases; nucleotides outside the gene matches: 9. The CDR3 loop spans 17 amino acids. The CDR3: CASSPYTGGIGYNEQFF. In DNA form, the CDR3 reads TGTGCCAGCTCACCATATACAGGGGGCATAGGGTACAATGAGCAGTTCTTC.

The chain couples TRBV7-9 to TRBJ1-3; D remains ambiguous. The CDR3 is 16 residues long. Germline assignment: CDR1 SEHNR and CDR2 FQNEAQ (reference sequence). Between the trimmed V and J ends, which lost 3 bases and 3 bases, there was a span of 15 bases. As DNA, the CDR3 is TGTGCCAGCAGCTTCTGGCGGAACGCGTTTGGAAACACCATATATTTT. Translating it yields CASSFWRNAFGNTIYF.

The chain employs TRBV24-1 and TRBJ1-2, with D perhaps matching TRBD1 (5 bases). In germline, CDR1 is KGHDR, CDR2 SFDVKD. V gave up 6 bases and J gave up 4 bases, with 17 bases separating them. This CDR3 is built from 15 residues. Here the CDR3 reads CATSRSGGTPYGYTF. The CDR3 DNA reads as TGTGCCACCAGTAGGTCGGGGGGGACTCCCTATGGCTACACCTTC.

The J gene is TRBJ1-1, the V gene TRBV19, with TRBD1 matching over 9 bases. Per the germline V gene, CDR1 is LNHDA and CDR2 is SQIVND (reference sequence). The J segment lost 5 bases and the V segment lost 4 bases, leaving 20 bases of the junction unmatched. CDR3 length: 19 amino acids. The CDR3 region has the DNA TGTGCCAGTAGTAGGGGTTTAAGAACAGGGGGCTTTAAGGGTACTGAAGCTTTCTTT. It yields the protein CASSRGLRTGGFKGTEAFF.

CDR3 residues: CASTPGRGHEYGYTF. In nucleotides, the CDR3 is TGTGCCAGCACCCCCGGCAGGGGGCATGAGTATGGCTACACCTTC. This chain connects TRBV6-6 to TRBJ1-2; 8 bases agree with TRBD1. The CDR3 is made up of 15 amino acids. Germline trimming cut 7 bases from V and 5 bases from J; bases unmatched to any gene: 12. Germline V gene data show CDR1 as MNHNY and CDR2 as SVGAGI (reference sequence).

The chain links TRBV3-1 (or the pseudogene TRBV3-2) to TRBJ2-3; TRBD2 matches at 11 bases. Germline lookup yields CDR1 LGHDT and CDR2 YNNKEL (reference sequence). Germline trimming cut 4 bases from V and 0 bases from J; bases unmatched to any gene: 3. The CDR3 spans 16 residues. CDR3 residues: CASSRGLAGSTDTQYF. The CDR3 DNA reads as TGTGCCAGCAGCCGAGGACTAGCGGGTAGCACAGATACGCAGTATTTT.

The rearrangement links TRBV6-6 to TRBJ1-3; no definite D call. Looked up from germline, CDR1 is MNHNY and CDR2 is SVGAGI (reference sequence). The CDR3 runs to 14 residues. Trimming pared 2 bases from V and 2 bases from J, leaving 7 bases between. CDR3 bases: TGTGCCAGCAGTTACCCGGCGGCTGGAAACACCATATATTTT. This encodes CASSYPAAGNTIYF.